Listed below are T cell receptor beta chains from one sample, sequenced in a study of identical twins. TCRdb itself ran the 5' RACE reads through MiXCR, one entry per CDR3 protein. This sample has a few hundred thousand distinct CDR3 sequences; 9% to 10% occur once, and the top ten carry more than 2.5%. These same records also appear under a second study, on yellow fever vaccine responses in identical twins.

Material for sequencing was PBMCs. These TCRs come from a woman under 30 in good health. Each CDR3 is given with its conserved first and last residue. A D gene is named only where the DNA matches it firmly. The size of a clone is reported for some rows only, either as once, few or many, or as a class for expanded clones.

D gene	V gene	J gene	clone size	CDR3 protein	CDR3 DNA
TRBD2	TRBV10-3	TRBJ2-3	many	CAISEGLAGVTDTQYF	TGTGCCATCAGTGAGGGACTAGCGGGGGTCACAGATACGCAGTATTTT
TRBD1	TRBV20-1	TRBJ1-1	-	CSASFTGVEAFF	TGCAGTGCTAGTTTTACAGGGGTTGAAGCTTTCTTT
-	TRBV12-3/TRBV12-4	TRBJ1-3	many	CASSDRGNTIYF	TGTGCCAGCAGCGACAGGGGAAACACCATATATTTT
TRBD1	TRBV6-2/TRBV6-3	TRBJ2-7	-	CASSYGLGQGPDEQYF	TGTGCCAGCAGTTACGGTTTAGGACAGGGGCCCGACGAGCAGTACTTC
-	TRBV2	TRBJ1-5	many	CASSGSGGNQPQHF	TGTGCCAGCAGTGGGTCAGGGGGCAATCAGCCCCAGCATTTT
TRBD2	TRBV9	TRBJ2-3	-	CASSFSGGGETDTQYF	TGTGCCAGCAGCTTCTCCGGGGGGGGAGAAACAGATACGCAGTATTTT
-	TRBV7-9	TRBJ2-1	many	CASSSTQWAWFF	TGTGCCAGCAGCTCGACCCAATGGGCGTGGTTCTTC
-	TRBV4-1	TRBJ2-1	-	CASSQEPLEFIPDEQFF	TGCGCCAGCAGCCAAGAACCACTAGAGTTTATACCCGATGAGCAGTTCTTC
TRBD2	TRBV30	TRBJ2-1	few	CAWSRISTSGYYNEQFF	TGTGCCTGGAGTAGAATTTCAACTAGCGGATATTACAATGAGCAGTTCTTC
TRBD1	TRBV6-2/TRBV6-3	TRBJ2-1	few	CASSPRRDRSYNEQFF	TGTGCCAGCAGCCCGAGGCGGGACAGGAGTTACAATGAGCAGTTCTTC
-	TRBV4-3	TRBJ2-7	-	CASSQVQGGGYEQYF	TGCGCCAGCAGCCAAGTACAGGGGGGGGGCTACGAGCAGTACTTC
TRBD1	TRBV7-9	TRBJ1-2	few	CASSLSIQGASGYTF	TGTGCCAGCAGCTTATCCATACAGGGGGCAAGTGGCTACACCTTC
-	TRBV12-3/TRBV12-4	TRBJ2-1	many	CASSLSRGGEQFF	TGTGCCAGCAGTTTGTCTAGGGGAGGTGAGCAGTTCTTC
-	TRBV6-1	TRBJ2-1	few	CASSAEDGVEQFF	TGTGCCAGCAGCGCCGAGGACGGGGTTGAGCAGTTCTTC
-	TRBV5-1	TRBJ2-1	many	CASSPDRRSYNEQFF	TGCGCCAGCAGCCCCGATCGTCGCTCCTACAATGAGCAGTTCTTC
TRBD2	TRBV29-1	TRBJ2-1	-	CSVEEFSGRANEQFF	TGCAGCGTTGAAGAGTTTAGCGGGAGGGCCAATGAGCAGTTCTTC
TRBD1	TRBV5-6	TRBJ2-1	many	CASSLDRGRDNEQFF	TGTGCCAGCAGCCTGGACAGGGGGCGCGACAATGAGCAGTTCTTC
-	TRBV6-2/TRBV6-3	TRBJ1-1	few	CASSNGLEAFF	TGTGCCAGCAGCAATGGGCTTGAAGCTTTCTTT
TRBD2	TRBV12-3/TRBV12-4	TRBJ2-7	many	CASTLAGDLGEQYF	TGTGCCAGCACCCTAGCGGGAGATCTCGGCGAGCAGTACTTC
TRBD1	TRBV7-7	TRBJ2-3	many	CASSLGTDSTDTQYF	TGTGCTAGCAGCTTAGGGACAGATAGCACAGATACGCAGTATTTT
-	TRBV20-1	TRBJ2-2	few	CSAAAVPNTGELFF	TGCAGTGCTGCAGCGGTCCCGAACACCGGGGAGCTGTTTTTT
TRBD2	TRBV7-3	TRBJ2-1	many	CASSSPSPRGGRNEQFF	TGTGCCAGCAGCTCACCCTCCCCGCGGGGGGGCCGGAATGAGCAGTTCTTC
-	TRBV29-1	TRBJ2-5	few	CSVGGSVRGRETQYF	TGCAGCGTTGGGGGGTCGGTCCGGGGTAGGGAGACCCAGTACTTC
-	TRBV6-5	TRBJ2-1	-	CASSCWGIGEEQFF	TGTGCCAGCAGTTGTTGGGGTATAGGGGAGGAGCAGTTCTTC
-	TRBV15	TRBJ2-7	-	CATSRDTVYEQYF	TGTGCCACCAGCAGAGACACCGTTTACGAGCAGTACTTC
TRBD2	TRBV12-3/TRBV12-4	TRBJ2-3	few	CACSTRRLAGGPGDTQYF	TGTGCCTGCAGCACCCGTCGGCTAGCGGGAGGGCCTGGGGATACGCAGTATTTT
-	TRBV24-1	TRBJ2-1	many	CATSGGSQTGYYNEQFF	TGTGCCACCAGTGGAGGGTCACAAACAGGTTATTACAATGAGCAGTTCTTC
-	TRBV7-6	TRBJ2-1	few	CASSFSEGARSYNEQFF	TGTGCCAGCAGCTTCTCCGAGGGCGCCCGCTCCTACAATGAGCAGTTCTTC
-	TRBV7-6	TRBJ2-3	few	CASSRTGIGRDTQYF	TGTGCCAGCAGCCGCACAGGGATTGGTAGAGATACGCAGTATTTT
-	TRBV5-6	TRBJ1-4	many	CASSFAAVNEKLFF	TGTGCCAGCAGCTTCGCGGCCGTTAATGAAAAACTGTTTTTT
TRBD1	TRBV5-6	TRBJ1-5	many	CASSLTGQGSGGPQHF	TGTGCCAGCAGCTTAACGGGACAGGGGTCCGGGGGGCCCCAGCATTTT
TRBD1	TRBV7-9	TRBJ2-3	many	CATGGQGADTQYF	TGTGCCACCGGGGGACAGGGTGCAGATACGCAGTATTTT
TRBD1	TRBV27	TRBJ1-6	many	CASSLIGQGRYYSPLHF	TGTGCCAGCAGTTTAATAGGACAGGGGCGGTATTATTCACCCCTCCACTTT
-	TRBV7-9	TRBJ2-5	few	CASSLLVVSPQETQYF	TGTGCCAGCAGCTTACTCGTAGTCAGTCCCCAAGAGACCCAGTACTTC
-	TRBV18	TRBJ1-1	few	CASSPIHSMNTEAFF	TGTGCCAGCTCACCAATTCACAGCATGAACACTGAAGCTTTCTTT
-	TRBV29-1	TRBJ2-7	many	CSVGEGYEQYF	TGCAGCGTTGGAGAGGGATACGAGCAGTACTTC
-	TRBV29-1	TRBJ2-1	-	CSVAGPEQFF	TGCAGCGTTGCAGGGCCTGAGCAGTTCTTC
-	TRBV5-1	TRBJ2-5	-	CASSWGPRDSYQETQYF	TGCGCCAGCAGCTGGGGACCCCGGGATTCGTACCAAGAGACCCAGTACTTC
TRBD1	TRBV29-1	TRBJ2-7	-	CSVVPTGAYEQYF	TGCAGCGTTGTTCCGACAGGGGCCTACGAGCAGTACTTC
TRBD2	TRBV11-2	TRBJ2-3	few	CASTTTSGGLQYF	TGTGCCAGCACCACGACTAGCGGGGGGCTACAGTATTTT
-	TRBV12-3/TRBV12-4	TRBJ2-1	many	CASSLLGRGNPYNEQFF	TGTGCCAGCAGTTTACTTGGCAGGGGCAACCCCTACAATGAGCAGTTCTTC
-	TRBV28	TRBJ2-2	many	CASSPLRANTGELFF	TGTGCCAGCAGTCCCCTCCGGGCCAACACCGGGGAGCTGTTTTTT
TRBD2	TRBV7-2	TRBJ2-5	-	CASSLRGLAGRETQYF	TGTGCCAGCAGCTTAAGGGGGCTAGCGGGGAGGGAGACCCAGTACTTC
TRBD2	TRBV20-1	TRBJ2-1	-	CSAPLAAVSYNEQFF	TGCAGTGCTCCCCTAGCGGCCGTCTCCTACAATGAGCAGTTCTTC
-	TRBV3-1	TRBJ1-3	many	CASSQRTTGPSGNTIYF	TGTGCCAGCAGCCAAAGAACGACAGGACCCTCTGGAAACACCATATATTTT
TRBD2	TRBV12-3/TRBV12-4	TRBJ2-3	few	CASSDRPGGPTDTQYF	TGTGCCAGCAGTGATCGACCGGGGGGGCCGACAGATACGCAGTATTTT
TRBD1	TRBV4-2	TRBJ2-2	-	CASSQDRGLAGELFF	TGTGCCAGCAGCCAAGACAGGGGGTTGGCCGGGGAGCTGTTTTTT
TRBD1	TRBV29-1	TRBJ1-3	few	CSVGLGQQGNTIYF	TGCAGCGTCGGCTTGGGACAGCAAGGAAACACCATATATTTT
-	TRBV7-8	TRBJ1-5	many	CASSSTGGNQPQHF	TGTGCCAGCAGCTCGACCGGTGGCAATCAGCCCCAGCATTTT
-	TRBV30	TRBJ2-3	-	CAWSALLPQGDTQYF	TGTGCCTGGAGTGCCCTGTTACCTCAGGGAGATACGCAGTATTTT
-	TRBV5-1	TRBJ1-4	many	CASSRGGSNEKLFF	TGCGCCAGCAGCCGGGGTGGTTCTAATGAAAAACTGTTTTTT